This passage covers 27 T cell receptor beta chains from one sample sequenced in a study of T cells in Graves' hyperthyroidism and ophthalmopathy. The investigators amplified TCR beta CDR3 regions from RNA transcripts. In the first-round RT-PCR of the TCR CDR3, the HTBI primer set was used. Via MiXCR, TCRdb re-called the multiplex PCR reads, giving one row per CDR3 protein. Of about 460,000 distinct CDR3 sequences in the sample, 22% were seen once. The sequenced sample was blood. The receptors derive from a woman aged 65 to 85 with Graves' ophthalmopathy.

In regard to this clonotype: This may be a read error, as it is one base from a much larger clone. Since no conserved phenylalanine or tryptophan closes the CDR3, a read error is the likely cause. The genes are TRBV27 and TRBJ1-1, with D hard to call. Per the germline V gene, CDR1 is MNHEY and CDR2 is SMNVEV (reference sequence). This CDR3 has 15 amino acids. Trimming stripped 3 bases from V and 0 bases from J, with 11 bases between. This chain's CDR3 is CASSLTRYMNTEAFS. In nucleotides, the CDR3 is TGTGCCAGCAGTTTGACGCGGTATATGAACACTGAAGCTTTCTCT.

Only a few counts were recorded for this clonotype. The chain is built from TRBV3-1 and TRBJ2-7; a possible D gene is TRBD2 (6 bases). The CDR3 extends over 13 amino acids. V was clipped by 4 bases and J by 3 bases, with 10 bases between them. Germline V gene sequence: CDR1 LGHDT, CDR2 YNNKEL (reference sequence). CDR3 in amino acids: CASSRDSVYEQYF. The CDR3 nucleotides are TGTGCCAGCAGCCGGGACTCCGTCTACGAGCAGTACTTC.

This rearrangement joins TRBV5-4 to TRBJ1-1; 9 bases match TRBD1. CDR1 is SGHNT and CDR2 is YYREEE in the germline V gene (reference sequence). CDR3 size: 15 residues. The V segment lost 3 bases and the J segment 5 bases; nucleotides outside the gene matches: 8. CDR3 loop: CASSSPQGAETEAFF. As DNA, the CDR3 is TGTGCCAGCAGCTCCCCACAGGGGGCGGAAACTGAAGCTTTCTTT.

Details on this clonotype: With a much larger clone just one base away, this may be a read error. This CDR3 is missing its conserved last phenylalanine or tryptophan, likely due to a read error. CDR3 sequence reads: CASSYDRVHEQYL. In DNA, the CDR3 is TGTGCCAGCAGTTACGACAGGGTCCACGAGCAGTACCTC. This rearrangement joins TRBV6-9 to TRBJ2-7; 7 bases fit TRBD1. Germline V gives CDR1 MNHGY, CDR2 SVAAGI. CDR3 length: 13 amino acids. The V and J ends lost 3 bases and 5 bases, in that order; junction bases with no gene match: 4.

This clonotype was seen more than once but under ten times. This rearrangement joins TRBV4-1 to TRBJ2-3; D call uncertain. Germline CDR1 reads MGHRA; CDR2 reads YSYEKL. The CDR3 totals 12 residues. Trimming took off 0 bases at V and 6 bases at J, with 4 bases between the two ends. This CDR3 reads CASSQDMDTQYF. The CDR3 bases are TGCGCCAGCAGCCAAGATATGGATACGCAGTATTTT.

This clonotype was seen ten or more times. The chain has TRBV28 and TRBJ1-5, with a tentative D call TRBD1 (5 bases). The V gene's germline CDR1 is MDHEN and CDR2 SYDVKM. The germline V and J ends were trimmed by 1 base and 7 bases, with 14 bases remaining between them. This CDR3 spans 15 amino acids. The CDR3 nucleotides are TGTGCCAGCAGTTTATTCCCTCAGGGTAGGCAGCCCCAGCATTTT. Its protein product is CASSLFPQGRQPQHF.

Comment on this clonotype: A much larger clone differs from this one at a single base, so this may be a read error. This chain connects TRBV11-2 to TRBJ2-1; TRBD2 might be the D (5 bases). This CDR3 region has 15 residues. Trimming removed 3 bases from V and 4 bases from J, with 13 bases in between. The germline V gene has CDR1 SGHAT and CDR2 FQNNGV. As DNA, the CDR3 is TGTGCCAGCAGCTTTCCAAGGTCGGGATACAATGAGCAGTTCTTC. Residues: CASSFPRSGYNEQFF.

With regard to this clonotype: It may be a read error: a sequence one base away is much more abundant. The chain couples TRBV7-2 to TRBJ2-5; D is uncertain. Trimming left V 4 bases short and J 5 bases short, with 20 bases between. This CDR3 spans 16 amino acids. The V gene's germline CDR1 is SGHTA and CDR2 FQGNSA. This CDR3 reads CASSSKTGIGWETQYF. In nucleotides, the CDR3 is TGTGCCAGCAGCTCGAAGACTGGGATAGGTTGGGAGACCCAGTACTTC.

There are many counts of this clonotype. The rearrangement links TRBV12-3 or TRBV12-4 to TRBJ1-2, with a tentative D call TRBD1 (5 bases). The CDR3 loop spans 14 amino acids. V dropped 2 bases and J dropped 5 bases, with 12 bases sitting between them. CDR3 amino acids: CASSLWAEGYGYTF. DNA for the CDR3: TGTGCCAGCAGTTTATGGGCTGAGGGGTATGGCTACACCTTC.

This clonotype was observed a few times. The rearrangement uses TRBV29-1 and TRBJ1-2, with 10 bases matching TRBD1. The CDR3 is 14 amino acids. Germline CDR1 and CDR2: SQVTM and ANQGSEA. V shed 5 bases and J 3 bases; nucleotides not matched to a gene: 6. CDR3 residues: CSVRQGAGHYGYTF. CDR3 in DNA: TGCAGCGTTCGACAGGGGGCGGGTCACTATGGCTACACCTTC.

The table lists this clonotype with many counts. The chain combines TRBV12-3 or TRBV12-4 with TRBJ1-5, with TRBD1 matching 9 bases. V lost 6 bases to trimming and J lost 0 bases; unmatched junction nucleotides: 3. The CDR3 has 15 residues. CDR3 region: CASSSQGASNQPQHF. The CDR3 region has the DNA TGTGCCAGCAGCTCACAGGGGGCTAGCAATCAGCCCCAGCATTTT.

The CDR3 region has the DNA TGTGCCAGCAGCCCACAAACCTATAATTCACCCCTCCACTTT. The encoded protein is CASSPQTYNSPLHF. The V gene is TRBV7-2, the J gene TRBJ1-6; unclear D gene. V was cut by 5 bases and J by 2 bases, with 7 bases left in between. The CDR3 loop spans 14 amino acids. CDR1 is SGHTA and CDR2 is FQGNSA in the germline V gene.

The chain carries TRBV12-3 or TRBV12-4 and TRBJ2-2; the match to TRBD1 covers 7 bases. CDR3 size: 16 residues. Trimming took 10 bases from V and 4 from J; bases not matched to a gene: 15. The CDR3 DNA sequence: TGTGCCAACACCCCAGAGGGGACAGTAGCCACCGGGGAGCTGTTTTTT. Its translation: CANTPEGTVATGELFF.

The CDR3 DNA sequence: TGCGCCAGCAGCTTGGTTCGTCGGGACGAGCAGTACTTC. It specifies CASSLVRRDEQYF. The V and J genes are TRBV5-1 and TRBJ2-7; no firm D call. The V gene lost 0 bases and the J gene lost 5 bases, with 9 bases spanning the gap. CDR3 length: 13 residues. Germline CDR1 is SGHRS and CDR2 is YFSETQ.

CDR3 in amino acids: CASSAGGRAGGLFF. CDR3 bases: TGTGCCAGCAGCGCAGGGGGCCGGGCCGGGGGTCTGTTTTTT. This chain joins TRBV11-3 and TRBJ2-2; TRBD1 matches 8 bases. V shed 5 bases, J shed 14 bases, and the junction held 13 bases outside the gene matches. The CDR3 totals 14 residues. Germline V CDR1 and CDR2: SGHNT, YENEEA.

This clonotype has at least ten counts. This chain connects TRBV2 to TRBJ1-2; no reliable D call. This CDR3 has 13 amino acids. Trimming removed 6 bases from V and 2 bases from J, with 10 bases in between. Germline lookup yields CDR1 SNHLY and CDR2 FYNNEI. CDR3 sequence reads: CASRAGLNYGYTF. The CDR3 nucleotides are TGTGCCAGCAGGGCGGGCCTAAACTATGGCTACACCTTC.

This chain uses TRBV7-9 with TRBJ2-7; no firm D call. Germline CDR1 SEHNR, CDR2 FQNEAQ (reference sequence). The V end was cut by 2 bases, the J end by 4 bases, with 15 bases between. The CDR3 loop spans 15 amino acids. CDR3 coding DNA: TGTGCCAGCAGCTTAAGCGCGCAGGCTGGATACGAGCAGTACTTC. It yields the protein CASSLSAQAGYEQYF.

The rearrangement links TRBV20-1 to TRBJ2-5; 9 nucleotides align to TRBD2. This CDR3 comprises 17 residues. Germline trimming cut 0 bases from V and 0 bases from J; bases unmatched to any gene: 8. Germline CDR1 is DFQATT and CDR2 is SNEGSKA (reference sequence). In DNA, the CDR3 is TGCAGTGCTAGAGATTTCAGGCGGGAGGGGTACCAAGAGACCCAGTACTTC. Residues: CSARDFRREGYQETQYF.

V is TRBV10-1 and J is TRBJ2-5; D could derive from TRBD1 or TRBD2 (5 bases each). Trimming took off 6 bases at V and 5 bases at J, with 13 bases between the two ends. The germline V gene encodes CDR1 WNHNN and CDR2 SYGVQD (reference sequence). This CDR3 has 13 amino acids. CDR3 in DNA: TGCGCCAGCAGCGAGGGGATTTTGGAGACCCAGTACTTC. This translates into CASSEGILETQYF.

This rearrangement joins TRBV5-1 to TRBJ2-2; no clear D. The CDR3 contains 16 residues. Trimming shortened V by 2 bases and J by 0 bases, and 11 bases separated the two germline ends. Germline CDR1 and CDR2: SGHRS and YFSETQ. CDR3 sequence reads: CASSFGRNANTGELFF. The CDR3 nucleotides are TGCGCCAGCAGCTTCGGTAGGAACGCGAACACCGGGGAGCTGTTTTTT.

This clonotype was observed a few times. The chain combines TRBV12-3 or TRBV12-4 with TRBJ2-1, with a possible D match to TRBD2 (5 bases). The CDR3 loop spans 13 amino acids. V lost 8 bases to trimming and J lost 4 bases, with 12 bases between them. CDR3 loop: CASASLGYNEQFF. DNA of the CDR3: TGTGCCAGCGCCTCACTAGGGTACAATGAGCAGTTCTTC.

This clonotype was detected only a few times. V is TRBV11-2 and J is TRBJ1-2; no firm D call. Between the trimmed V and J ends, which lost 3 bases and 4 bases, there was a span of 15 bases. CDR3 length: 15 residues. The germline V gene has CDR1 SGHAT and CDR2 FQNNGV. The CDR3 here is CASSLSGLPGYGYTF. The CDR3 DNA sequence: TGTGCCAGCAGCTTGTCAGGCCTCCCTGGCTATGGCTACACCTTC. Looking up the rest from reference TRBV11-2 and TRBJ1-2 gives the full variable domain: EAGVAQSPRYKIIEKRQSVAFWCNPISGHATLYWYQQILGQGPKLLIQFQNNGVVDDSQLPKDRFSAERLKGVDSTLKIQPAKLEDSAVYLCASSLSGLPGYGYTFGSGTRLTVV.

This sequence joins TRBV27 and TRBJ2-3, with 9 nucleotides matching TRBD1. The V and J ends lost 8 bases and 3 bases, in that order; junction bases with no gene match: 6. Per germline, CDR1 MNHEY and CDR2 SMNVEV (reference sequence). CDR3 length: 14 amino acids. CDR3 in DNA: TGTGCCAGCGGGTCACAGGGGGCGACAGATACGCAGTATTTT. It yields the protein CASGSQGATDTQYF.

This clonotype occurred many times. In DNA, the CDR3 is TGTGCCAGCAGTGAGACCGGGACAGGGAAATACGAGCAGTACTTC. Translation gives CASSETGTGKYEQYF. The rearrangement uses TRBV12-3 or TRBV12-4 and TRBJ2-7, with TRBD1 matching 9 bases. J gave up 4 bases and V 5 bases, and 9 bases lay outside the gene matches. This CDR3 is built from 15 residues.

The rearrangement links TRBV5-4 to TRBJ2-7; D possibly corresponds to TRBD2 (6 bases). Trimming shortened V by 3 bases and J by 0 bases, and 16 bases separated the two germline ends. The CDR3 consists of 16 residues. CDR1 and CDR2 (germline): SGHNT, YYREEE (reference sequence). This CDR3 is CASSSAPGGVSYEQYF. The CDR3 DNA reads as TGTGCCAGCAGCTCAGCCCCCGGGGGTGTCTCCTACGAGCAGTACTTC. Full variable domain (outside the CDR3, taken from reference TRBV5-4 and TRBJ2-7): ETGVTQSPTHLIKTRGQQVTLRCSSQSGHNTVSWYQQALGQGPQFIFQYYREEENGRGNFPPRFSGLQFPNYSSELNVNALELDDSALYLCASSSAPGGVSYEQYFGPGTRLTVT.

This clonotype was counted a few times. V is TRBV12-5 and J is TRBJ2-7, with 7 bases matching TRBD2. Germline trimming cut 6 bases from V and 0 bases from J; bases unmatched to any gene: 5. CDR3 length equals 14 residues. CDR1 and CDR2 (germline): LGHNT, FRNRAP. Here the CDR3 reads CASGRGGTSYEQYF. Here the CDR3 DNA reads TGTGCTAGTGGGAGGGGAGGGACCTCCTACGAGCAGTACTTC.

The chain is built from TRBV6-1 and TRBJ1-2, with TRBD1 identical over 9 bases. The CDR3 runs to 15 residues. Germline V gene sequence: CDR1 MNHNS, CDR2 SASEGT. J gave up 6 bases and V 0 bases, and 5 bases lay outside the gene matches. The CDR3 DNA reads TGTGCCAGCAGTGAAGCAACAGGGGGCTCTCATGGCTACACCTTC. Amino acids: CASSEATGGSHGYTF.